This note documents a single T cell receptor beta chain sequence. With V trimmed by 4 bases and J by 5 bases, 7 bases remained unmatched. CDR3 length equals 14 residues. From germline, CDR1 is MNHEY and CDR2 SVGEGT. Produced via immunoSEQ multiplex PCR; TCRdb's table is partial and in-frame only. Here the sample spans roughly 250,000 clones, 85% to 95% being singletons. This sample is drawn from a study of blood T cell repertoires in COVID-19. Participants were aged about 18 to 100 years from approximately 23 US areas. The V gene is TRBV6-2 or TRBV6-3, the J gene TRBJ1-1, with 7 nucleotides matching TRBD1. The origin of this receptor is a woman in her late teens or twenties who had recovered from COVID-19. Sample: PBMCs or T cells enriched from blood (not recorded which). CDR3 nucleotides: TGTGCCAGCAGTTCCTACCACAGGGGTACTGAAGCTTTCTTT. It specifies CASSSYHRGTEAFF.